One and the same sample provided the 3 T cell receptor beta chains below, sequenced in a study of cytomegalovirus exposure and HLA in healthy donors. This PCR relied on a set of 60 Vbeta primers and 13 Jbeta primers. Some clones are missing from TCRdb's copy, which holds only in-frame ones; the method was immunoSEQ multiplex PCR. The sample has 150,000 to 200,000 clones; over 70% are singletons. Source material: PBMCs. All receptors derive from a woman in her 30s in good health and CMV-seronegative.

The chain employs TRBV5-1 and TRBJ2-1, with 12 bases matching TRBD2. Trimming cost V 2 bases and J 3 bases; bases outside gene matches: 6. CDR1 SGHRS and CDR2 YFSETQ come from the germline V gene. There are 17 residues in the CDR3. The CDR3 nucleotides read TGCGCCAGCAGCTTAGGCCTAGCGGGAGGGGTCTACAATGAGCAGTTCTTC. This encodes CASSLGLAGGVYNEQFF.

V is TRBV25-1 and J is TRBJ2-3, with 14 nucleotides matching TRBD2. The CDR3 sequence is 17 residues long. The V and J ends lost 3 bases and 2 bases, in that order; junction bases with no gene match: 4. Germline V gene lookup returns CDR1 MGHDK and CDR2 SYGVNS. CDR3 sequence (DNA): TGTGCCAGCAGTGAGGGACTAGCGGGAGTGGTCACAGATACGCAGTATTTT. Amino acids: CASSEGLAGVVTDTQYF. Full variable domain (remainder filled in from reference TRBV25-1 and TRBJ2-3): EADIYQTPRYLVIGTGKKITLECSQTMGHDKMYWYQQDPGMELHLIHYSYGVNSTEKGDLSSESTVSRIRTEHFPLTLESARPSHTSQYLCASSEGLAGVVTDTQYFGPGTRLTVL.

The genes are TRBV28 and TRBJ2-7; tentative D call: TRBD1 (5 bases). CDR1 MDHEN and CDR2 SYDVKM come from the germline V gene. This CDR3 has 13 residues. With 8 bases removed from V and 2 bases from J, the gap between germline ends came to 13 bases. CDR3: CASGYGHPYEQYF. As DNA, the CDR3 is TGTGCCAGCGGATATGGACACCCCTACGAGCAGTACTTC.